This T cell receptor (beta chain) was sequenced for a study of T cell changes during pregnancy in multiple sclerosis. Only in-frame clones appear in the TCRdb table, and some are missing; sequencing was by immunoSEQ multiplex PCR. Here the sample spans 50,000 to 60,000 clones, 85% to 90% being singletons. The CDR3 length is 15 residues. Losses at the gene ends were 7 bases for V and 2 bases for J; bases not matched to a gene: 8. Germline V lookup: CDR1 MNHEY, CDR2 SMNVEV (reference sequence). The source is a female donor with multiple sclerosis, enrolled in a pregnancy study. This specimen was CD4+ T cells from peripheral blood mononuclear cells, taken in the first trimester of pregnancy. This rearrangement joins TRBV27 to TRBJ2-3; 8 nucleotides align to TRBD2. CDR3 sequence: CASTSYGRATDTQYF. The CDR3 DNA reads as TGTGCCAGCACAAGTTACGGGAGGGCCACAGATACGCAGTATTTT.